The 24 T cell receptor beta chains in this list originate from one sample, sequenced in a study of cytomegalovirus exposure and HLA in healthy donors. Using immunoSEQ multiplex PCR, the repertoire was profiled, and TCRdb retains in-frame clones only, with some absent. Counted here are 90,000 to 100,000 clones, about 90% occurring once; the ten biggest clones make up around 6%. Sequenced material: PBMCs. These receptors all come from a young man in good health and CMV-seropositive.

The chain employs TRBV2 and TRBJ1-5; 11 bases match TRBD1. The CDR3 totals 14 residues. Germline values: CDR1 SNHLY, CDR2 FYNNEI. V lost 6 bases to trimming and J lost 6 bases; unmatched junction nucleotides: 4. CDR3 in DNA: TGTGCCAGCAGCCGGGACAGGGGGTTTCAGCCCCAGCATTTT. It translates to CASSRDRGFQPQHF.

DNA for the CDR3: TGCGCCAGCAGTCGACGACAGGGTGGGACTGAAGCTTTCTTT. It encodes CASSRRQGGTEAFF. The chain couples TRBV10-1 to TRBJ1-1; 7 nucleotides line up with TRBD1. V trimming: 5 bases; J trimming: 5 bases; junction bases outside the gene matches: 8. The CDR3 contains 14 residues. Germline CDR1 is WNHNN and CDR2 is SYGVQD (reference sequence).

The chain combines TRBV5-6 with TRBJ2-7; possible D gene TRBD2, 5 bases. With 4 bases removed from V and 6 bases from J, the gap between germline ends came to 17 bases. CDR3 length: 14 amino acids. CDR1 is SGHDT, CDR2 YYEEEE, per germline. The CDR3 region is CASSPLGSSGEQYF. CDR3 nucleotides: TGTGCCAGCAGCCCGCTGGGGAGTTCCGGCGAGCAGTACTTC.

This clone was found a few times. This sequence joins TRBV5-1 and TRBJ1-2, with 9 bases identical to TRBD1. The V gene end was trimmed by 3 bases and the J gene end by 8 bases; junction bases not matched to a gene: 8. Germline V lookup: CDR1 SGHRS, CDR2 YFSETQ. CDR3 length equals 14 residues. CDR3 in amino acids: CASSSAGTGSGYTF. The CDR3 bases are TGCGCCAGCAGCTCCGCCGGGACAGGGAGCGGCTACACCTTC.

The rearrangement uses TRBV4-2 and TRBJ2-1; the D gene is possibly TRBD1 (5 bases). V dropped 0 bases and J dropped 2 bases, with 11 bases sitting between them. Germline CDR1 is LGHNA and CDR2 is YNFKEQ. This CDR3 contains 16 residues. The CDR3 nucleotides read TGTGCCAGCAGCCAAGACCCCAGGGCCACCTACAATGAGCAGTTCTTC. It yields the protein CASSQDPRATYNEQFF.

The CDR3 nucleotides read TGTGCCAGCAGCAAACAGACAGGGATCGGGGAAGATACGCAGTATTTT. Protein product: CASSKQTGIGEDTQYF. The V call is TRBV21-1, the J call TRBJ2-3; the table's D call of TRBD1 was not tested on the DNA. TRBV21-1 is termed a pseudogene. The CDR3 consists of 16 residues.

In its sample, this clone was seen once. V and J are TRBV19 and TRBJ1-1; no definite D call. V lost 3 bases, J lost 6 bases, and 14 bases lay in between. The V gene's germline CDR1 is LNHDA and CDR2 SQIVND (reference sequence). The CDR3 extends over 14 amino acids. The CDR3, as DNA: TGTGCCAGTAGTATGGGTCTGTTGGAGCCTGAAGCTTTCTTT. Translating gives CASSMGLLEPEAFF.

The chain combines TRBV6-6 with TRBJ2-5; 7 bases line up with TRBD1. The CDR3 sequence is 15 residues long. Trimming took 7 bases from V and 4 from J; bases not matched to a gene: 12. CDR1 is MNHNY, CDR2 SVGAGI, per germline (reference sequence). CDR3 bases: TGTGCCAGCACCCCGGGGAACAGGGGATCAGAGACCCAGTACTTC. Translated, it gives CASTPGNRGSETQYF.

A single count supports this clone. The J gene is TRBJ2-7, the V gene TRBV7-9; D is undetermined. This CDR3 region has 14 residues. Deletions cut 5 bases from V and 1 base from J, with 12 bases between. Germline CDR1 SEHNR, CDR2 FQNEAQ (reference sequence). CDR3 DNA sequence: TGTGCCAGCAGCCCTACTACAATTTCCTACGAGCAGTACTTC. This sequence encodes CASSPTTISYEQYF.

The gene calls are TRBV9 and TRBJ2-3; 7 bases fit TRBD2. This CDR3 is 16 amino acids long. V lost 2 bases and J lost 3; bases outside the gene matches: 9. The germline V gene encodes CDR1 SGDLS and CDR2 YYNGEE. In nucleotides, the CDR3 is TGTGCCAGCAGCGTCTCTTGGCGGGAGTGGACAGATACGCAGTATTTT. Translating gives CASSVSWREWTDTQYF.

The V call is TRBV7-6, the J call TRBJ2-3, with 7 bases lining up with TRBD2. With 1 base clipped from V and 4 bases from J, the junction kept 8 bases outside the gene matches. CDR3 size: 16 residues. Germline loops: CDR1 SGHVS, CDR2 FNYEAQ. CDR3 DNA: TGTGCCAGCAGCTTAGGGAGCCGGGGGGTGGCAGATACGCAGTATTTT. As protein: CASSLGSRGVADTQYF.

V is TRBV11-3 and J is TRBJ2-7, with 8 bases lining up with TRBD1. Germline-derived CDR1 and CDR2 are SGHNT and YENEEA. J lost 1 base, V lost 6 bases, and 14 bases had no gene match. The CDR3 runs 17 residues. The DNA of the CDR3 is TGTGCCAGCAGTTCTATCTACACCGGGACAGGTTCCTACGAGCAGTACTTC. Its protein is CASSSIYTGTGSYEQYF.

The chain joins TRBV2 to TRBJ1-4; a possible D gene is TRBD1 (5 bases). This CDR3 region has 14 residues. The V gene lost 6 bases and the J gene lost 8 bases, with 16 bases spanning the gap. The germline V gene has CDR1 SNHLY and CDR2 FYNNEI. CDR3 bases: TGTGCCAGCAGGAAGACAGTTTTGGGGGAAAAACTGTTTTTT. Its translation: CASRKTVLGEKLFF.

V is TRBV2 and J is TRBJ2-7, with TRBD1 matching 7 bases. The length of the CDR3 is 18 residues. V was clipped by 4 bases and J by 2 bases; unmatched bases: 17. Germline V lookup: CDR1 SNHLY, CDR2 FYNNEI. CDR3 DNA sequence: TGTGCCAGCAGTGGCCCTACCTCCGGGACAGAGACTCCCTACGAGCAGTACTTC. Translating it yields CASSGPTSGTETPYEQYF.

V is TRBV13 and J is TRBJ1-1, with 8 bases that match TRBD1. Germline CDR1 and CDR2: PRHDT and FYEKMQ (reference sequence). The CDR3 has 15 amino acids. The trim removed 5 bases at V and 0 bases at J, leaving 5 bases unmatched. The CDR3 DNA sequence: TGTGCCAGCAGCAAGGACAGGGTGGTGAACACTGAAGCTTTCTTT. This sequence encodes CASSKDRVVNTEAFF.

The rearrangement uses TRBV7-2 and TRBJ1-4; 7 positions match TRBD1. Trimming cost V 10 bases and J 5 bases; bases outside gene matches: 1. Germline values: CDR1 SGHTA, CDR2 FQGNSA. The length of the CDR3 is 11 residues. The CDR3 nucleotides are TGTGCCAAGACAGGGAATGAAAAACTGTTTTTT. Translated: CAKTGNEKLFF.

This chain uses TRBV7-2 with TRBJ2-7; D is unclear. V gave up 0 bases and J gave up 4 bases, with 7 bases separating them. CDR1 and CDR2 from the germline V gene are SGHTA and FQGNSA. This CDR3 has 13 residues. The CDR3: CASSLATIYEQYF. CDR3 in DNA: TGTGCCAGCAGCTTAGCAACAATTTACGAGCAGTACTTC.

V usage is TRBV6-5 and J usage is TRBJ1-1; maybe TRBD1 (5 bases). The germline V gene encodes CDR1 MNHEY and CDR2 SVGAGI. The CDR3 covers 11 residues. V gave up 7 bases and J gave up 5 bases, with 8 bases separating them. In DNA, the CDR3 is TGTGCCAGCACCGGACATACTGAAGCTTTCTTT. Encoded protein: CASTGHTEAFF.

The chain employs TRBV6-1 and TRBJ2-5, with D maybe TRBD1 (6 bases). Germline V gene lookup returns CDR1 MNHNS and CDR2 SASEGT. This CDR3 region has 14 residues. The ends were cut back, 6 bases at V and 5 bases at J, with 16 bases in the middle. The CDR3 protein is CASRTGGAFETQYF. As DNA, the CDR3 is TGTGCCAGCAGGACAGGAGGCGCATTTGAGACCCAGTACTTC.

DNA of the CDR3: TGTGCCAGCAGTTTATTCCAGGGGTGGGGAGACACTGAAGCTTTCTTT. It yields the protein CASSLFQGWGDTEAFF. This chain joins TRBV28 and TRBJ1-1; D possibly corresponds to TRBD1 (6 bases). The CDR3 is made up of 16 amino acids. V lost 1 base, J lost 3 bases, and 15 bases lay in between. CDR1 MDHEN and CDR2 SYDVKM come from the germline V gene. Full variable domain (missing parts from reference TRBV28 and TRBJ1-1): DVKVTQSSRYLVKRTGEKVFLECVQDMDHENMFWYRQDPGLGLRLIYFSYDVKMKEKGDIPEGYSVSREKKERFSLILESASTNQTSMYLCASSLFQGWGDTEAFFGQGTRLTVV.

This sequence joins TRBV7-9 and TRBJ2-1; maybe TRBD1 (5 bases). This CDR3 comprises 15 residues. V lost 8 bases and J lost 0, with 14 bases in between. Looked up from germline, CDR1 is SEHNR and CDR2 is FQNEAQ (reference sequence). CDR3 in DNA: TGTGCCAGCGGGATAGGGGCGAGCTCCTACAATGAGCAGTTCTTC. This encodes CASGIGASSYNEQFF.

V usage is TRBV6-4 and J usage is TRBJ1-1; D gene ambiguous. The germline V gene encodes CDR1 MRHNA and CDR2 SNTAGT. Deletions cut 5 bases from V and 1 base from J, with 8 bases between. The CDR3 covers 13 residues. The CDR3 is CASSLARNTEAFF. In DNA form, the CDR3 reads TGTGCCAGCAGTCTGGCCAGGAACACTGAAGCTTTCTTT.

The CDR3 DNA sequence: TGTGCCAGCAGTTTGGGGGACAGCTACAATGAGCAGTTCTTC. Translated: CASSLGDSYNEQFF. The chain recombines TRBV27 with TRBJ2-1, with 7 bases aligning to TRBD1. This CDR3 has 14 residues. After removal of 3 bases from V and 3 bases from J, the junction contained 2 bases not matched to a gene. Germline-derived CDR1 and CDR2 are MNHEY and SMNVEV (reference sequence).

This chain uses TRBV5-1 with TRBJ2-2, with 11 bases that match TRBD2. The CDR3 consists of 18 residues. Trimming cost V 0 bases and J 7 bases; bases outside gene matches: 11. Germline-derived CDR1 and CDR2 are SGHRS and YFSETQ. The CDR3 spells CASSLGPTSGGRNGELFF. DNA for the CDR3: TGCGCCAGCAGCTTGGGACCAACTAGCGGGGGTCGGAACGGGGAGCTGTTTTTT.